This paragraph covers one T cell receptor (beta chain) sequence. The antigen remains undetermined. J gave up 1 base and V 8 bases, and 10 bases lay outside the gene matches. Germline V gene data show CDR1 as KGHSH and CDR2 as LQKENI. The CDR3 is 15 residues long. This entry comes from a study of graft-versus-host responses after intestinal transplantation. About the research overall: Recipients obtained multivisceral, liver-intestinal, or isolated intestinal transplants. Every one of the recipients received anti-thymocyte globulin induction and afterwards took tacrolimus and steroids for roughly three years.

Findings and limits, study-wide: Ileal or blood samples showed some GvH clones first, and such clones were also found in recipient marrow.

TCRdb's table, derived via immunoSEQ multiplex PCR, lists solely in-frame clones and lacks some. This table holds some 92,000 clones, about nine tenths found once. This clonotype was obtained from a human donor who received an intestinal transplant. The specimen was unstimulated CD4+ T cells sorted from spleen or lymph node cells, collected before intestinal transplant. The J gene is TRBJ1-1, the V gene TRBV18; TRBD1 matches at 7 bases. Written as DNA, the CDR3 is TGTGCCAGCACGCACAGGGGTAGGGGGAACACTGAAGCTTTCTTT. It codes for CASTHRGRGNTEAFF.